Listed below are T cell receptor beta chains from one sample, sequenced in a study of cytotoxic CD8 clonotypes in ibrutinib-treated CLL. Generated by immunoSEQ multiplex PCR, the TCRdb table keeps only in-frame clones and is missing some. The profile shows roughly 330,000 clones, roughly 67% of them singletons. Source: PBMCs, taken after 36 months of ibrutinib treatment. The receptors here all came from a human donor with chronic lymphocytic leukemia. Both conserved end residues are trimmed from each CDR3. D genes are given only for firm matches.

d_call v_call cdr3_aa
. TRBV4-3 ASSQDRGGDEQY
. TRBV29-1 SVGALALDTQY
. TRBV6-5 ASSALGFQETQY
. TRBV9 ASSVVKYGHEQY
. TRBV6-6 ASSYDTGLWELF
TRBD1 TRBV7-2 ASSKRTGANTEAF
. TRBV2 ASNLARQETQY
. TRBV2 ASSFSDTQY
. TRBV4-1 ASSQATGLKGYT
. TRBV9 ASSVGGYGQPQH
. TRBV7-9 ASSLSPGQSYNEQF
. TRBV4-1 ASSPRSLDTQY
TRBD1 TRBV10-3 ATDPGQGSHEQY
. TRBV11-2 ASSQGFYNEQF
. TRBV5-5 ASSLVGLIENSPLH
. TRBV20-1 SARQAYEQY
. TRBV6-4 AISLLGIHEQY
. TRBV11-2 ASSLVHSSYEQY
. TRBV27 ASSLGRGWGELF
. TRBV29-1 SVQTGTHSYEQY
TRBD1 TRBV10-2 ASSENRDRGFDTQY
TRBD1 TRBV11-1 ASSLQGAWEQY
. TRBV5-1 ASSLAAVNNEQF
TRBD1 TRBV2 ASTDRGAYEQY
TRBD1 TRBV18 ASSRKTGLSYEQY
. TRBV7-9 ASSLDNEQF